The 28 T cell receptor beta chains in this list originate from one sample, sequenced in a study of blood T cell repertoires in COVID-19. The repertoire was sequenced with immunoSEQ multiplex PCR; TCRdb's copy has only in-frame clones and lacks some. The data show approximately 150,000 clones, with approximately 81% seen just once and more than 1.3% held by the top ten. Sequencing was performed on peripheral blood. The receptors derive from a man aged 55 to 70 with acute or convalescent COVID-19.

CDR3 nucleotide sequence: TGTGCCAGCATCGAGCCGGGGGGCGGGACCCAGTACTTC. Residues: CASIEPGGGTQYF. The chain uses TRBV12-3 or TRBV12-4 and TRBJ2-5; TRBD2 is a possible D gene (7 bases). Trimming removed 7 bases at V and 7 bases at J, with 16 bases between. The CDR3 runs to 13 residues.

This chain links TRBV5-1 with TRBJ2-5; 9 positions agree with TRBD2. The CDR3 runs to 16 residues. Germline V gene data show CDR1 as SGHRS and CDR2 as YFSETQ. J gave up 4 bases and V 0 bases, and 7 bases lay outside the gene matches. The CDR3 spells CASSLVVAGVPETQYF. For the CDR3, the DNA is TGCGCCAGCAGCTTGGTTGTAGCGGGAGTCCCAGAGACCCAGTACTTC.

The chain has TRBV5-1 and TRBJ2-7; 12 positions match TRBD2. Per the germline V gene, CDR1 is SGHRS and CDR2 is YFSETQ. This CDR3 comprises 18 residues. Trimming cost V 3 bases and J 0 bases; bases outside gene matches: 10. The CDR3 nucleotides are TGCGCCAGCAGCTCCGGGCTAGCGGGGGGGTTCAGCTCCTACGAGCAGTACTTC. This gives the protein CASSSGLAGGFSSYEQYF.

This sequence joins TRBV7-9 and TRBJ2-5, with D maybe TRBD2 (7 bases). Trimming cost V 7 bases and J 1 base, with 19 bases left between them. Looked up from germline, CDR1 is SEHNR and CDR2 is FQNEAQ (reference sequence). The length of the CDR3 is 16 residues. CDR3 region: CASTSGGGGPQETQYF. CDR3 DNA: TGTGCCAGCACCTCGGGGGGCGGTGGCCCCCAAGAGACCCAGTACTTC.

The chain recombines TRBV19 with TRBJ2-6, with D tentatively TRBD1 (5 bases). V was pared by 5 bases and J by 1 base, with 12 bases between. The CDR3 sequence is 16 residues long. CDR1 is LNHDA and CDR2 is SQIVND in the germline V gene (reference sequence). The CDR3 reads CASSASRVSGANVLTF. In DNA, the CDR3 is TGTGCCAGTAGTGCCTCCAGGGTGTCTGGGGCCAACGTCCTGACTTTC.

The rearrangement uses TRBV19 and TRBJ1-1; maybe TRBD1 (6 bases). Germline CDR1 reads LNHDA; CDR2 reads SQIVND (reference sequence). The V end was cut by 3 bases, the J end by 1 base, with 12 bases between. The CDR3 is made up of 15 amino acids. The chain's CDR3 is CASSMSDRWNTEAFF. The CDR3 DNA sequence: TGTGCCAGTAGTATGAGTGACAGGTGGAACACTGAAGCTTTCTTT.

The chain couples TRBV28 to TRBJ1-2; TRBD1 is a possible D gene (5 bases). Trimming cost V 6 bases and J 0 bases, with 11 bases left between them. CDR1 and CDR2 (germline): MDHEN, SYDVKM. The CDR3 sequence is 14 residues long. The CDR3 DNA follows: TGTGCCAGCAGGTTACCGACAGCTAACTATGGCTACACCTTC. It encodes CASRLPTANYGYTF.

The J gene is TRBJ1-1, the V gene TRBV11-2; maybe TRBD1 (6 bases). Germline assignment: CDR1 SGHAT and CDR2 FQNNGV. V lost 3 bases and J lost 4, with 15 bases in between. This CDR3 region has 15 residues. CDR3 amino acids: CASSFIQGSGTEAFF. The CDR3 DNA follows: TGTGCCAGCAGCTTTATACAGGGTTCGGGCACTGAAGCTTTCTTT.

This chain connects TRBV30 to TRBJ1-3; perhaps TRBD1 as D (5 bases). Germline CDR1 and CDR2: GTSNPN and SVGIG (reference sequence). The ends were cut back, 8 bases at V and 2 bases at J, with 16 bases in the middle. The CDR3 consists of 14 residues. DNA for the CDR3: TGTGCCCAGGGCGTGGGAACTACTGGAAACACCATATATTTT. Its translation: CAQGVGTTGNTIYF.

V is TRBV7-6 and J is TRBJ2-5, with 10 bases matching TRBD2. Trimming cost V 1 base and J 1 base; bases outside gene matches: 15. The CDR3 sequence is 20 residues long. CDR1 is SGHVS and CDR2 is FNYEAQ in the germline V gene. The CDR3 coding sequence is TGTGCCAGCAGCTTAGTAGGAGGGTGGGGGCGACTAGCGGGCCAAGAGACCCAGTACTTC. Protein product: CASSLVGGWGRLAGQETQYF.

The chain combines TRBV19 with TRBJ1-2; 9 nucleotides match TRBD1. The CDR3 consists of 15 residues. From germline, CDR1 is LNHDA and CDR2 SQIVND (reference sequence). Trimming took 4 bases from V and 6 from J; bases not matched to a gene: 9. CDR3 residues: CASSTYGTGYDGYTF. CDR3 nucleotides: TGTGCCAGTAGTACCTACGGGACAGGGTACGATGGCTACACCTTC.

CDR3 bases: TGCGCCAGCAGCGAGTCGGGACAGGGTAATGAAAAACTGTTTTTT. Translating gives CASSESGQGNEKLFF. V gene TRBV5-1 combines with J gene TRBJ1-4, with 9 bases lining up with TRBD1. Germline CDR1 is SGHRS and CDR2 is YFSETQ. With V trimmed by 4 bases and J by 4 bases, 5 bases remained unmatched. The CDR3 loop spans 15 amino acids.

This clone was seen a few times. The CDR3: CASSATGVANYGYTF. As DNA, the CDR3 is TGTGCCAGCAGCGCAACAGGGGTAGCTAACTATGGCTACACCTTC. This chain connects TRBV7-9 to TRBJ1-2; 7 bases fit TRBD1. The V gene's germline CDR1 is SEHNR and CDR2 FQNEAQ (reference sequence). The CDR3 is made up of 15 amino acids. V trimming: 5 bases; J trimming: 0 bases; junction bases outside the gene matches: 6.

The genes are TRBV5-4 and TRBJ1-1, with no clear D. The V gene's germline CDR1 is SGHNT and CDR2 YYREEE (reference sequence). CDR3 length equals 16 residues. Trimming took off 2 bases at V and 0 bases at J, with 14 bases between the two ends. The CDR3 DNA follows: TGTGCCAGCAGCTTTATTCCTAAAGACATGAACACTGAAGCTTTCTTT. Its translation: CASSFIPKDMNTEAFF.

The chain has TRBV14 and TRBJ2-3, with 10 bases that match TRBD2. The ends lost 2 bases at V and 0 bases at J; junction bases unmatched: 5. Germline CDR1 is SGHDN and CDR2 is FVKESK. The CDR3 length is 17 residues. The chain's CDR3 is CASSQYSGGPSTDTQYF. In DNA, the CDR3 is TGTGCCAGCAGCCAATATAGCGGGGGGCCAAGCACAGATACGCAGTATTTT.

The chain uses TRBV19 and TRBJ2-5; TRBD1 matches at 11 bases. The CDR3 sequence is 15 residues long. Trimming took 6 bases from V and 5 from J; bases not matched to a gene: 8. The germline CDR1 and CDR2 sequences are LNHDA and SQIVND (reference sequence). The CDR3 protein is CASRSRTGGGETQYF. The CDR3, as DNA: TGTGCCAGTAGATCCAGGACAGGGGGCGGCGAGACCCAGTACTTC.

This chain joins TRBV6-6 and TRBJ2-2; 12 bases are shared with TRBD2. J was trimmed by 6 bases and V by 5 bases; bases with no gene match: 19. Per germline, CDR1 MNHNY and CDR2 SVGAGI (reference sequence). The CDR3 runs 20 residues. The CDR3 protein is CASSPLPSGRGYGRAGELFF. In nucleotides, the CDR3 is TGTGCCAGCAGTCCCCTCCCTAGCGGGAGGGGTTATGGGCGGGCCGGGGAGCTGTTTTTT.

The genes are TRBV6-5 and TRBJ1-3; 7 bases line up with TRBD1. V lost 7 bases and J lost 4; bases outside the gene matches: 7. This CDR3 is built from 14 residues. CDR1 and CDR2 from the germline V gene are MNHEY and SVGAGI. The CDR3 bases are TGTGCCAGCACCGATGGACAGGAAGGAAACACCATATATTTT. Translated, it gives CASTDGQEGNTIYF.

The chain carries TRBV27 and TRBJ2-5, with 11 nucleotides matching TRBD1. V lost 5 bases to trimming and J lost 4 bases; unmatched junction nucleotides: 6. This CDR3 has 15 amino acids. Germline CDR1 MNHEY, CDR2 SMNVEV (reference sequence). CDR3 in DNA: TGTGCCAGCAGTGCGGACAGGGGGCGACGAGAGACCCAGTACTTC. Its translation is CASSADRGRRETQYF.

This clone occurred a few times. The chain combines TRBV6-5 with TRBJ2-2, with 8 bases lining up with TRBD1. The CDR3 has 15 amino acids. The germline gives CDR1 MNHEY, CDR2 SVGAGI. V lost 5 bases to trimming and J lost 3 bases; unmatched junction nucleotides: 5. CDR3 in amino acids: CASSSRGRDTGELFF. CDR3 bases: TGTGCCAGCAGTAGCAGGGGGCGCGACACCGGGGAGCTGTTTTTT.

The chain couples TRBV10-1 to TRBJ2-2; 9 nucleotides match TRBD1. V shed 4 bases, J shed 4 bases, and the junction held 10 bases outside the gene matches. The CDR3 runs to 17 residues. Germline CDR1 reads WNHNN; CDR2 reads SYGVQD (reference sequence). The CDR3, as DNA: TGCGCCAGCAGTGGCTCCCCGGGACAGGGTGCCACCGGGGAGCTGTTTTTT. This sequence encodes CASSGSPGQGATGELFF.

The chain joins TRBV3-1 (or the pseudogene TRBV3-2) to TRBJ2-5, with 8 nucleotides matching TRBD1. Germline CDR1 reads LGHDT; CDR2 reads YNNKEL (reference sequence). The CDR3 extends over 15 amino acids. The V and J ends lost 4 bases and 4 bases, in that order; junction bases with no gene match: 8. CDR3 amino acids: CASSPRRGRRETQYF. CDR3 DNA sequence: TGTGCCAGCAGCCCCCGCAGGGGGCGGCGAGAGACCCAGTACTTC.

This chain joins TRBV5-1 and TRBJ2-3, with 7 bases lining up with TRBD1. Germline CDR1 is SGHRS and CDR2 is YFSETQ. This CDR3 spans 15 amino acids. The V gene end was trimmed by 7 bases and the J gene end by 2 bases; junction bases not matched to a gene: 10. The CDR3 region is CASHPNRGATDTQYF. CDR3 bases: TGCGCCAGCCATCCTAACAGGGGTGCCACAGATACGCAGTATTTT.

CDR3 region: CASSFVLYEQYF. CDR3 sequence (DNA): TGTGCCAGCAGCTTCGTTCTTTACGAGCAGTACTTC. The chain recombines TRBV12-3 or TRBV12-4 with TRBJ2-7, with D uncertain. The V gene lost 6 bases and the J gene lost 4 bases, with 10 bases spanning the gap. This CDR3 region has 12 residues.

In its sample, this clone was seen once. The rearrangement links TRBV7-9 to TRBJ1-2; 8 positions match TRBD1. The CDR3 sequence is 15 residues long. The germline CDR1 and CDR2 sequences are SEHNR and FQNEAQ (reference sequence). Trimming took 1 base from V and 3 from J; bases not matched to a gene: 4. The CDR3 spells CASSLDPGGYYGYTF. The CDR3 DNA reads TGTGCCAGCAGCTTAGATCCAGGGGGCTACTATGGCTACACCTTC.

CDR3 DNA: TGTGCCAGCAGTACCGGGAGCAATCAGCCCCAGCATTTT. This translates into CASSTGSNQPQHF. The chain carries TRBV2 and TRBJ1-5; no definite D call. The CDR3 is made up of 13 amino acids. Trimming removed 5 bases from V and 1 base from J, with 6 bases in between. Per the germline V gene, CDR1 is SNHLY and CDR2 is FYNNEI.

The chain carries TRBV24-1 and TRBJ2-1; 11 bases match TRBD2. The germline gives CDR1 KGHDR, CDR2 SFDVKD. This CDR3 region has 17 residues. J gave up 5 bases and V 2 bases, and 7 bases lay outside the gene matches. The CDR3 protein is CATSDSPPGLADNEQFF. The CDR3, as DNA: TGTGCCACCAGTGATTCACCACCGGGACTAGCGGACAATGAGCAGTTCTTC.

CDR3 DNA sequence: TGTGCCTGGAGTGGGCTAGCGGGAGTTGAAGTTGAGCAGTTCTTC. Translation: CAWSGLAGVEVEQFF. The rearrangement joins TRBV30 to TRBJ2-1; 10 bases are a match to TRBD2. The CDR3 has 15 amino acids. V dropped 1 base and J dropped 9; count of bases not matched to a gene: 9. Germline CDR1 GTSNPN, CDR2 SVGIG (reference sequence).